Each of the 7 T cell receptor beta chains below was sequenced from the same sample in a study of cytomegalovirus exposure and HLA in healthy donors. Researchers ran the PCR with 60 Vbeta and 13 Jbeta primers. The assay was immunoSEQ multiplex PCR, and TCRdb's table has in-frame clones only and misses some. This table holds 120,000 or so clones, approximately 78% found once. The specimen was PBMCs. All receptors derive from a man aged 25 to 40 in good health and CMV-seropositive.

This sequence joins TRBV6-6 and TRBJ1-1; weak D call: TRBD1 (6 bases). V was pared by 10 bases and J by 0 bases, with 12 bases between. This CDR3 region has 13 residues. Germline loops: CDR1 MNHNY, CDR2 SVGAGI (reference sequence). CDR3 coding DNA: TGTGCCACCAACAGGGCGGTGAACACTGAAGCTTTCTTT. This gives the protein CATNRAVNTEAFF.

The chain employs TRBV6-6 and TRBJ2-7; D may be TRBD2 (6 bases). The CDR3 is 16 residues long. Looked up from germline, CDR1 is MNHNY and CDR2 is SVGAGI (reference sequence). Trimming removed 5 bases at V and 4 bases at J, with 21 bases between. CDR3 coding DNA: TGTGCCAGCAGTCCCTCGGGACGTGGAGGGTTGTACGAGCAGTACTTC. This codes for CASSPSGRGGLYEQYF.

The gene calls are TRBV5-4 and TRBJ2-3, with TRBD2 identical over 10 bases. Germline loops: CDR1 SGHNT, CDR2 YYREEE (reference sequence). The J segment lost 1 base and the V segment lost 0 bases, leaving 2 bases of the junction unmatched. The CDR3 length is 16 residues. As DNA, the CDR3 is TGTGCCAGCAGCTTGGGGCTAGCGGGAGGCACAGATACGCAGTATTTT. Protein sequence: CASSLGLAGGTDTQYF. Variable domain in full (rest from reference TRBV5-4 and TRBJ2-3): ETGVTQSPTHLIKTRGQQVTLRCSSQSGHNTVSWYQQALGQGPQFIFQYYREEENGRGNFPPRFSGLQFPNYSSELNVNALELDDSALYLCASSLGLAGGTDTQYFGPGTRLTVL.

CDR3 in amino acids: CASSSLGGTTEQYF. The CDR3 region has the DNA TGTGCCAGCAGCTCCTTGGGGGGGACTACCGAGCAGTACTTC. The gene calls are TRBV7-2 and TRBJ2-7, with 7 nucleotides matching TRBD2. The CDR3 covers 14 residues. Unmatched junction bases numbered 9, after V lost 4 bases and J lost 6 bases. Per germline, CDR1 SGHTA and CDR2 FQGNSA.

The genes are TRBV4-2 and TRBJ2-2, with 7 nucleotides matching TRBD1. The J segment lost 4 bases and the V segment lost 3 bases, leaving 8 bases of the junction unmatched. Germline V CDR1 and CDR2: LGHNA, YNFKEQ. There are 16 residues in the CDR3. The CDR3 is CASSHPTTGSTGELFF. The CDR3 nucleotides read TGTGCCAGCAGCCACCCTACGACAGGGTCCACCGGGGAGCTGTTTTTT.

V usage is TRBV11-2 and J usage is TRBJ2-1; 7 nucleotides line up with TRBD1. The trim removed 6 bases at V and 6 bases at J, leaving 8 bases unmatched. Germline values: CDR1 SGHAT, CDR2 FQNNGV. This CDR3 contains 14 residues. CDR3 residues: CASSRPGTANEQFF. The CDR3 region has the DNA TGTGCCAGCAGTCGCCCTGGGACAGCCAATGAGCAGTTCTTC.

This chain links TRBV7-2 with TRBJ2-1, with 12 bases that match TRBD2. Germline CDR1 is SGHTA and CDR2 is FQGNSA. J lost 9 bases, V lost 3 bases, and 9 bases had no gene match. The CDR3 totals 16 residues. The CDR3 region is CASSFVVTSGGSEQFF. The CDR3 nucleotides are TGTGCCAGCAGCTTCGTGGTGACTAGCGGGGGCAGTGAGCAGTTCTTC.